Only one count was recorded for the clone carrying this T cell receptor (beta chain). What it binds is not known. The data derive from a study of vaccination effects on CD4 cells after COVID-19. Study overall: The study obtained samples from a couple of convalescent patients 16 days and one week before vaccination.

Pools of viral peptides were used by the ViraFEST assay to expand antigen-specific CD4+ T cells ahead of sequencing. Subsequent to a culture period of roughly 11 days, CD4+ T cells were isolated. By PCR, the person was confirmed to have had SARS-CoV-2 infection between March and December 2020. Culturing of 1.5 million to 2.5 million PBMC per well took place with approximately 10 IU/ml IL-2 and 10 ug/ml peptides. Overall study findings and caveats: Convalescent patients numbered few in the study; early post-infection timepoints were missing entirely. Late post-vaccination, clones induced by infection and those induced by vaccine underwent marked clonal contraction.

The V and J ends lost 1 base and 8 bases respectively, with 17 bases between them. CDR3 size: 16 residues. Per germline, CDR1 SGHTA and CDR2 FQGNSA. This table comes from immunoSEQ multiplex PCR, and its TCRdb copy is limited to in-frame clones, with some not included. The table has roughly 24,000 clones, roughly 76% seen once. The material was CD4+ T cells from PBMCs cultured with SARS-CoV-2 spike peptides, obtained before COVID-19 vaccination. The sequence was obtained from a human donor who had a prior SARS-CoV-2 infection. The genes are TRBV7-2 and TRBJ1-4; D gene ambiguous. The CDR3 loop is CASSLVYPPTGEKLFF. As DNA, the CDR3 is TGTGCCAGCAGCTTAGTTTATCCCCCGACGGGAGAAAAACTGTTTTTT.